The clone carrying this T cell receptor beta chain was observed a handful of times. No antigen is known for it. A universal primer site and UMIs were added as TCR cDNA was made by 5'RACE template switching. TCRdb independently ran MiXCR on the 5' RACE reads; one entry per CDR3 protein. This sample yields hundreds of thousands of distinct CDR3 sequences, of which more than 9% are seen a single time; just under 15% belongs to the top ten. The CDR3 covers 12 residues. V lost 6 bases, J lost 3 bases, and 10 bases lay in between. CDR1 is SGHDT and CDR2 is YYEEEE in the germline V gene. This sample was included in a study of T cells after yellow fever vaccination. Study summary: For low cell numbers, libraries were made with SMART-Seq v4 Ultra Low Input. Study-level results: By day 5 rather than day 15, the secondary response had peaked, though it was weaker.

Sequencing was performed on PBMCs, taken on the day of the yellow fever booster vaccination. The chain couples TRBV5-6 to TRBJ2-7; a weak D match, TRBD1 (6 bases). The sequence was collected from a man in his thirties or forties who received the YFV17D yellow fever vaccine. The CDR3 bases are TGTGCCAGCAAAGGACAGAGCTACGAGCAGTACTTC. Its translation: CASKGQSYEQYF.